These T cell receptor beta chains were read from a single sample in a study of blood T cells in healthy people across ages. One entry per CDR3 protein results from TCRdb running MiXCR on the 5' RACE reads. The sample yields over 500,000 distinct CDR3 sequences, about 27% seen once. These data also formed part of another study, on T cells of mothers and their children.

The sample comprised blood. Receptors originate from a boy between 2 and 15 years old in good health. Each CDR3 is given with its conserved first and last residue. The D gene is left open where the match is weak. Expanded clones get a size class; other rows say once, few or many, or leave the size out.

cdr3_nt: TGTGCCACCGACCGAGGCCGAAGCACAGATACGCAGTATTTT
cdr3_aa: CATDRGRSTDTQYF
v_call: TRBV24-1
d_call: -
j_call: TRBJ2-3
clone_size: -

cdr3_nt: TGTGCCAGCAGCGAGGGGGGTAGACAGACCCTGGGGGAGACCCAGTACTTC
cdr3_aa: CASSEGGRQTLGETQYF
v_call: TRBV9
d_call: -
j_call: TRBJ2-5
clone_size: -

cdr3_nt: TGTGCCAGCAGTTTATTTTTTCCCGGACAGGCGATCCACCAAGAGACCCAGTACTTC
cdr3_aa: CASSLFFPGQAIHQETQYF
v_call: TRBV27
d_call: TRBD1
j_call: TRBJ2-5
clone_size: few

cdr3_nt: TGCAGTGCTAGAGATCTAAATGGGGGGTCTGGGACCCAGTACTTC
cdr3_aa: CSARDLNGGSGTQYF
v_call: TRBV20-1
d_call: -
j_call: TRBJ2-5
clone_size: -

cdr3_nt: TGCAGTGGCTCAGGGGACGACACTGAAGCTTTCTTT
cdr3_aa: CSGSGDDTEAFF
v_call: TRBV20-1
d_call: -
j_call: TRBJ1-1
clone_size: few

cdr3_nt: TGTGCCAGCAGTTTAGGGGGGCTAGGCGGAAACACCATATATTTT
cdr3_aa: CASSLGGLGGNTIYF
v_call: TRBV28
d_call: -
j_call: TRBJ1-3
clone_size: -

cdr3_nt: TGCAGCGTAAGGGACAGGTTCTCCTCCTACGAGCAGTACTTC
cdr3_aa: CSVRDRFSSYEQYF
v_call: TRBV29-1
d_call: TRBD1
j_call: TRBJ2-7
clone_size: -

cdr3_nt: TGCGCCAGCAGTCTAGCGGGAGACTTCCAAGAGACCCAGTACTTC
cdr3_aa: CASSLAGDFQETQYF
v_call: TRBV5-1
d_call: TRBD2
j_call: TRBJ2-5
clone_size: few

cdr3_nt: TGTGCCAGCACCGATCCTTGGGTCCAGCGGCCGAACCAAGAGACCCAGTACTTC
cdr3_aa: CASTDPWVQRPNQETQYF
v_call: TRBV7-2
d_call: -
j_call: TRBJ2-5
clone_size: many

cdr3_nt: TGTGCCAGCAGCTTGGGGGAGACCTCACCAAACTACGAGCAGTACTTC
cdr3_aa: CASSLGETSPNYEQYF
v_call: TRBV7-2
d_call: -
j_call: TRBJ2-7
clone_size: few

cdr3_nt: TGTGCCAGCAGTTTTTTCTCCCCCAGCAATCAGCCCCAGCATTTT
cdr3_aa: CASSFFSPSNQPQHF
v_call: TRBV12-3/TRBV12-4
d_call: -
j_call: TRBJ1-5
clone_size: -

cdr3_nt: TGTGCCAGCAGCTTATTTGGTCCCCAGGACACTGAAGCTTTCTTT
cdr3_aa: CASSLFGPQDTEAFF
v_call: TRBV7-3
d_call: -
j_call: TRBJ1-1
clone_size: -

cdr3_nt: TGTGCCAGCAGCACGCGGGGGGGACTGACTGAAGCTTTCTTT
cdr3_aa: CASSTRGGLTEAFF
v_call: TRBV7-9
d_call: -
j_call: TRBJ1-1
clone_size: -

cdr3_nt: TGCAGTGCTAGCCGGCCTGGGGGTACTGTCCTAGCGGCCTCCGGAGAGACCCAGTACTTC
cdr3_aa: CSASRPGGTVLAASGETQYF
v_call: TRBV20-1
d_call: TRBD2
j_call: TRBJ2-5
clone_size: once

cdr3_nt: TGTGCCAGCAGCCAACCGGGACTGATCACAGATACGCAGTATTTT
cdr3_aa: CASSQPGLITDTQYF
v_call: TRBV5-6
d_call: -
j_call: TRBJ2-3
clone_size: -

cdr3_nt: TGTGCCAGCCGGGGGATCGGGACCTCCTACAATGAGCAGTTCTTC
cdr3_aa: CASRGIGTSYNEQFF
v_call: TRBV6-7
d_call: -
j_call: TRBJ2-1
clone_size: few

cdr3_nt: TGTGCCAGCAGCTGGGTGGGGAAGTCCTACAATGAGCAGTTCTTC
cdr3_aa: CASSWVGKSYNEQFF
v_call: TRBV27
d_call: -
j_call: TRBJ2-1
clone_size: -

cdr3_nt: TGTGCCAGCAGCTTAGGGACAGCTAATGAAAAACTGTTTTTT
cdr3_aa: CASSLGTANEKLFF
v_call: TRBV7-2
d_call: -
j_call: TRBJ1-4
clone_size: few

cdr3_nt: TGTGCCAGCAGCTTATACGCTCAAGAGACCCAGTACTTC
cdr3_aa: CASSLYAQETQYF
v_call: TRBV7-3
d_call: -
j_call: TRBJ2-5
clone_size: -

cdr3_nt: TGTGCCAGCAGTTACCTAAACTCTGGGGCCAACGTCCTGACTTTC
cdr3_aa: CASSYLNSGANVLTF
v_call: TRBV6-6
d_call: -
j_call: TRBJ2-6
clone_size: many

cdr3_nt: TGTGCCACCAGCAGAGCTTACCTTTACGAGCAGTACTTC
cdr3_aa: CATSRAYLYEQYF
v_call: TRBV15
d_call: -
j_call: TRBJ2-7
clone_size: few

cdr3_nt: TGTGCCAGCAGCCCGGGGAAGGGACTAGCGATGCAAGAGACCCAGTACTTC
cdr3_aa: CASSPGKGLAMQETQYF
v_call: TRBV7-6
d_call: TRBD2
j_call: TRBJ2-5
clone_size: few